This is a list of T cell receptor beta chains from one sample in a study of blood T cell repertoires in COVID-19. TCRdb keeps only in-frame clones here, not all; method: immunoSEQ multiplex PCR. The table has some 260,000 clones, more than 70% seen once. Sequencing was done on a sample of peripheral blood. These receptors were taken from a woman aged 18-35 years with acute or convalescent COVID-19. CDR3s include the opening cysteine and the closing phenylalanine or tryptophan. Each record gives: D gene, clone size, J gene, V gene, CDR3 DNA, CDR3 protein. A D gene is named only where the DNA matches it firmly. Size is omitted from some rows. Given values are once, few, many or a class for expanded clones.

d_gene: TRBD1
abundance: -
j_gene: TRBJ1-2
v_gene: TRBV2
CDR3nt: TGTGCCAGCAGTGATTCGGGACAGGGCAACTATGGCTACACCTTC
CDR3aa: CASSDSGQGNYGYTF

d_gene: -
abundance: once
j_gene: TRBJ2-7
v_gene: TRBV28
CDR3nt: TGTGCCAGCAGGGAGGGCAGGGCCTACGAGCAGTACTTC
CDR3aa: CASREGRAYEQYF

d_gene: TRBD1
abundance: -
j_gene: TRBJ2-3
v_gene: TRBV6-4
CDR3nt: TGTGCCAGCAGAGGACAGGGTGCAGATACGCAGTATTTT
CDR3aa: CASRGQGADTQYF

d_gene: TRBD1
abundance: -
j_gene: TRBJ2-5
v_gene: TRBV18
CDR3nt: TGTGCCAGCTCACCTCGTACAGGGGGTCAAGAGACCCAGTACTTC
CDR3aa: CASSPRTGGQETQYF

d_gene: -
abundance: -
j_gene: TRBJ2-3
v_gene: TRBV6-1
CDR3nt: TGTGCCAGCAGTGAAGCGGGGCGGACAGATACGCAGTATTTT
CDR3aa: CASSEAGRTDTQYF

d_gene: TRBD2
abundance: -
j_gene: TRBJ2-2
v_gene: TRBV7-6
CDR3nt: TGTGCCAGCAGCCCCTTGGGGTCGAGCGGGAGCCGGACCGGGGAGCTGTTTTTT
CDR3aa: CASSPLGSSGSRTGELFF

d_gene: -
abundance: few
j_gene: TRBJ1-1
v_gene: TRBV9
CDR3nt: TGTGCCAGCAGCCCGGGGAACACTGAAGCTTTCTTT
CDR3aa: CASSPGNTEAFF

d_gene: -
abundance: -
j_gene: TRBJ1-6
v_gene: TRBV6-5
CDR3nt: TGTGCCAGCACCTACCGAATTAGTAATTCACCCCTCCACTTT
CDR3aa: CASTYRISNSPLHF

d_gene: -
abundance: -
j_gene: TRBJ2-1
v_gene: TRBV4-3
CDR3nt: TGCGCCAGCAGCCAAGATCCCCCTTTTGGCGGCCTAAACAATGAGCAGTTCTTC
CDR3aa: CASSQDPPFGGLNNEQFF

d_gene: TRBD1
abundance: -
j_gene: TRBJ1-2
v_gene: TRBV28
CDR3nt: TGTGCCAGCAGTCTGGGACAGAACTATGGCTACACCTTC
CDR3aa: CASSLGQNYGYTF

d_gene: -
abundance: -
j_gene: TRBJ1-3
v_gene: TRBV30
CDR3nt: TGTGCCTGGAGGACTGGATACTCTGGAAACACCATATATTTT
CDR3aa: CAWRTGYSGNTIYF

d_gene: -
abundance: -
j_gene: TRBJ1-5
v_gene: TRBV7-2
CDR3nt: TGTGCCAGCAGCTTTCACGGGGATCAGCCCCAGCATTTT
CDR3aa: CASSFHGDQPQHF

d_gene: -
abundance: -
j_gene: TRBJ2-2
v_gene: TRBV28
CDR3nt: TGTGCCAGCAGTTTATTATCCGCGAACACCGGGGAGCTGTTTTTT
CDR3aa: CASSLLSANTGELFF

d_gene: -
abundance: many
j_gene: TRBJ1-2
v_gene: TRBV10-1
CDR3nt: TGCGCCAGCATGTTTCGGACAGCCCCTACTAACTATGGCTACACCTTC
CDR3aa: CASMFRTAPTNYGYTF

d_gene: TRBD2
abundance: -
j_gene: TRBJ2-3
v_gene: TRBV19
CDR3nt: TGTGCCAGTAGTATCGGACTAGCAGATACGCAGTATTTT
CDR3aa: CASSIGLADTQYF

d_gene: -
abundance: -
j_gene: TRBJ1-3
v_gene: TRBV5-1
CDR3nt: TGCGCCAGCAGCTTGGGTTTTGGCAGCTCTGGAAACACCATATATTTT
CDR3aa: CASSLGFGSSGNTIYF

d_gene: TRBD2
abundance: -
j_gene: TRBJ2-1
v_gene: TRBV6-2/TRBV6-3
CDR3nt: TGTGCCAGCAGTTACTCCTTGGTGATAGCGGGCCACAATGAGCAGTTCTTC
CDR3aa: CASSYSLVIAGHNEQFF

d_gene: -
abundance: -
j_gene: TRBJ1-6
v_gene: TRBV25-1
CDR3nt: TGTGCCAGCAGAAAGACGGTGGAGGGTTCACCCCTCCACTTT
CDR3aa: CASRKTVEGSPLHF

d_gene: -
abundance: -
j_gene: TRBJ1-2
v_gene: TRBV28
CDR3nt: TGTGCCAGCAGTCCCTTAGATAGAGGTCTTGGCTACACCTTC
CDR3aa: CASSPLDRGLGYTF

d_gene: -
abundance: -
j_gene: TRBJ2-1
v_gene: TRBV19
CDR3nt: TGTGCCAGTCGCCAATGGGCTAGCTTGTCCTCCTACAATGAGCAGTTCTTC
CDR3aa: CASRQWASLSSYNEQFF

d_gene: TRBD1
abundance: -
j_gene: TRBJ2-7
v_gene: TRBV7-8
CDR3nt: TGTGCCAGCAGCTTGGGGGACAGGACCTACGAGCAGTACTTC
CDR3aa: CASSLGDRTYEQYF

d_gene: TRBD2
abundance: -
j_gene: TRBJ2-1
v_gene: TRBV25-1
CDR3nt: TGTGCCAGCAGTGCCAACTCGGGACTAGGATACAATGAGCAGTTCTTC
CDR3aa: CASSANSGLGYNEQFF

d_gene: -
abundance: -
j_gene: TRBJ1-1
v_gene: TRBV13
CDR3nt: TGTGCCAGCAGCTCGGCGACAGGAATGAACACTGAAGCTTTCTTT
CDR3aa: CASSSATGMNTEAFF

d_gene: -
abundance: -
j_gene: TRBJ2-3
v_gene: TRBV5-4
CDR3nt: TGTGCCAGCAGCCTTGGCCGGGCAGATACGCAGTATTTT
CDR3aa: CASSLGRADTQYF

d_gene: -
abundance: few
j_gene: TRBJ2-1
v_gene: TRBV7-7
CDR3nt: TGTGCTAGCAGCTTAATGCAGGGAGGCAATGAGCAGTTCTTC
CDR3aa: CASSLMQGGNEQFF

d_gene: -
abundance: -
j_gene: TRBJ1-3
v_gene: TRBV5-1
CDR3nt: TGCGCCAGCAGCTTGGGAGGTGTTAAGTTCTCTGGAAACACCATATATTTT
CDR3aa: CASSLGGVKFSGNTIYF

d_gene: TRBD1
abundance: once
j_gene: TRBJ1-4
v_gene: TRBV7-8
CDR3nt: TGTGCCAGCAGCTTCCAGACAGGGGATAATGAAAAACTGTTTTTT
CDR3aa: CASSFQTGDNEKLFF

d_gene: -
abundance: -
j_gene: TRBJ2-1
v_gene: TRBV10-1
CDR3nt: TGCGCCAGCAGTGAGTTGCCAGCGCCAAACAATGAGCAGTTCTTC
CDR3aa: CASSELPAPNNEQFF

d_gene: TRBD1
abundance: -
j_gene: TRBJ2-7
v_gene: TRBV3-1/TRBV3-2
CDR3nt: TGTGCCAGCACTCTGACAGGGGGCCGCTACGAGCAGTACTTC
CDR3aa: CASTLTGGRYEQYF

d_gene: -
abundance: -
j_gene: TRBJ2-7
v_gene: TRBV4-3
CDR3nt: TGCGCCAGCAGCCCCGGACAGGGAGGGATCTACGAGCAGTACTTC
CDR3aa: CASSPGQGGIYEQYF

d_gene: -
abundance: -
j_gene: TRBJ1-5
v_gene: TRBV30
CDR3nt: TGTGCCTGGACGGGGGGGGCGGGGCAGCCCCAGCATTTT
CDR3aa: CAWTGGAGQPQHF

d_gene: -
abundance: once
j_gene: TRBJ2-1
v_gene: TRBV12-3/TRBV12-4
CDR3nt: TGTGCCAGCAGTTTCGGGAACTACAATGAGCAGTTCTTC
CDR3aa: CASSFGNYNEQFF

d_gene: TRBD1
abundance: -
j_gene: TRBJ1-5
v_gene: TRBV28
CDR3nt: TGTGCCAGCAGTTTAGGGGGACAGGACGGCAAGCCCCAGCATTTT
CDR3aa: CASSLGGQDGKPQHF

d_gene: TRBD2
abundance: -
j_gene: TRBJ2-7
v_gene: TRBV7-2
CDR3nt: TGTGCCAGCAGCTTAGACATACTTCCTAGCGGGAGTAAAGGTAACGAGCAGTACTTC
CDR3aa: CASSLDILPSGSKGNEQYF

d_gene: -
abundance: -
j_gene: TRBJ1-3
v_gene: TRBV19
CDR3nt: TGTGCCAGTACGGCAGGCAGCTCTGGAAACACCATATATTTT
CDR3aa: CASTAGSSGNTIYF

d_gene: TRBD1
abundance: -
j_gene: TRBJ1-4
v_gene: TRBV6-6
CDR3nt: TGTGCCAGCAGTTCCGGGACAGGGGCGGTAGAAAAACTGTTTTTT
CDR3aa: CASSSGTGAVEKLFF

d_gene: TRBD2
abundance: -
j_gene: TRBJ2-2
v_gene: TRBV6-2/TRBV6-3
CDR3nt: TGTGCCAGCAGTTACTCGAAGCTAGCGGAGCTCACCGGGGAGCTGTTTTTT
CDR3aa: CASSYSKLAELTGELFF

d_gene: TRBD2
abundance: -
j_gene: TRBJ2-4
v_gene: TRBV6-6
CDR3nt: TGTGCCAGCTACGACCCTCCGGGAGGTGAAAACATTCAGTACTTC
CDR3aa: CASYDPPGGENIQYF

d_gene: TRBD1
abundance: -
j_gene: TRBJ1-2
v_gene: TRBV4-3
CDR3nt: TGCGCCAGCAGCCAACAGCCAGACAGGGGCTATGGCTACACCTTC
CDR3aa: CASSQQPDRGYGYTF

d_gene: TRBD1
abundance: -
j_gene: TRBJ2-5
v_gene: TRBV10-1
CDR3nt: TGCGCCAGCAGTAGCCTTGGACAGGGCTCCGGGCAAGAGACCCAGTACTTC
CDR3aa: CASSSLGQGSGQETQYF

d_gene: TRBD2
abundance: -
j_gene: TRBJ2-5
v_gene: TRBV7-2
CDR3nt: TGTGCCAGCAGCTTAGTGGGGGGGCAAGAGACCCAGTACTTC
CDR3aa: CASSLVGGQETQYF

d_gene: TRBD1
abundance: -
j_gene: TRBJ2-4
v_gene: TRBV27
CDR3nt: TGTGCCAGCAGCACGACAGGGTTAAACATTCAGTACTTC
CDR3aa: CASSTTGLNIQYF

d_gene: -
abundance: -
j_gene: TRBJ2-1
v_gene: TRBV5-1
CDR3nt: TGCGCCAGCAGCTTGGTGCTAGCGTCGATTAGGAGCTCCTACAATGAGCAGTTCTTC
CDR3aa: CASSLVLASIRSSYNEQFF

d_gene: -
abundance: -
j_gene: TRBJ1-6
v_gene: TRBV28
CDR3nt: TGTGCCAGCAGTTTCGGCAGGTATAATTCACCCCTCCACTTT
CDR3aa: CASSFGRYNSPLHF

d_gene: -
abundance: -
j_gene: TRBJ2-7
v_gene: TRBV11-2
CDR3nt: TGTGCCAGCAGCACCCTTGGGCAGGGGACGGGCGAGCAGTACTTC
CDR3aa: CASSTLGQGTGEQYF

d_gene: TRBD1
abundance: once
j_gene: TRBJ2-1
v_gene: TRBV6-2/TRBV6-3
CDR3nt: TGTGCCAGCAGTTACTCTACGGGACAGGGAACGGGGAGGGGAAACAATGAGCAGTTCTTC
CDR3aa: CASSYSTGQGTGRGNNEQFF

d_gene: -
abundance: -
j_gene: TRBJ2-2
v_gene: TRBV4-1
CDR3nt: TGCGCCAGCAGCCAAGGACTGAACACCGGGGAGCTGTTTTTT
CDR3aa: CASSQGLNTGELFF

d_gene: -
abundance: -
j_gene: TRBJ2-1
v_gene: TRBV9
CDR3nt: TGTGCCAGCAGCGAGGGGTCGACTGTCCCTCCCTACAATGAGCAGTTCTTC
CDR3aa: CASSEGSTVPPYNEQFF

d_gene: TRBD2
abundance: -
j_gene: TRBJ2-7
v_gene: TRBV7-8
CDR3nt: TGTGCCAGCAGCTTAGAGCAACTAGCGGGTCTGGAGCAGTACTTC
CDR3aa: CASSLEQLAGLEQYF

d_gene: TRBD1
abundance: -
j_gene: TRBJ2-3
v_gene: TRBV19
CDR3nt: TGTGCCAGCGGACAGGGGTTTACCACAGATACGCAGTATTTT
CDR3aa: CASGQGFTTDTQYF

d_gene: TRBD2
abundance: -
j_gene: TRBJ2-1
v_gene: TRBV14
CDR3nt: TGTGCCAGCAGCCAAGGGACTAGAAGGCGGAATGAGCAGTTCTTC
CDR3aa: CASSQGTRRRNEQFF

d_gene: TRBD2
abundance: once
j_gene: TRBJ2-7
v_gene: TRBV28
CDR3nt: TGTGCCAGCAGTCCTCCACTAGCGCGGCCGTACGAGCAGTACTTC
CDR3aa: CASSPPLARPYEQYF

d_gene: -
abundance: -
j_gene: TRBJ1-3
v_gene: TRBV10-3
CDR3nt: TGTGCCATCAGTGGGACATCCCTTGGAAACACCATATATTTT
CDR3aa: CAISGTSLGNTIYF

d_gene: -
abundance: -
j_gene: TRBJ1-2
v_gene: TRBV6-5
CDR3nt: TGTGCCAGCACTGCAAATCGACAGTCCAACTATGGCTACACCTTC
CDR3aa: CASTANRQSNYGYTF

d_gene: TRBD2
abundance: -
j_gene: TRBJ2-3
v_gene: TRBV4-1
CDR3nt: TGCGCCAGCAGCCAGCGGGAGGCCCACCTAAGCACAGATACGCAGTATTTT
CDR3aa: CASSQREAHLSTDTQYF

d_gene: -
abundance: -
j_gene: TRBJ1-2
v_gene: TRBV5-1
CDR3nt: TGCGCCAGCCGCACAGGGAGCTCTAACTATGGCTACACCTTC
CDR3aa: CASRTGSSNYGYTF

d_gene: TRBD1
abundance: -
j_gene: TRBJ1-2
v_gene: TRBV6-4
CDR3nt: TGTGCCAGCAGTGACGAGGGACAGGGGGAAGGCTATGGCTACACCTTC
CDR3aa: CASSDEGQGEGYGYTF

d_gene: -
abundance: -
j_gene: TRBJ2-1
v_gene: TRBV4-1
CDR3nt: TGCGCCAGCAGCCAAGACTGGCAGGCCTACAATGAGCAGTTCTTC
CDR3aa: CASSQDWQAYNEQFF

d_gene: TRBD2
abundance: few
j_gene: TRBJ2-7
v_gene: TRBV6-5
CDR3nt: TGTGCCAGCAGAAAGAGCGGGGTTAGCTCCTACGAGCAGTACTTC
CDR3aa: CASRKSGVSSYEQYF

d_gene: -
abundance: few
j_gene: TRBJ1-3
v_gene: TRBV24-1
CDR3nt: TGTGCCACCAGTGATTTTTCGGGTTCAGACACCATATATTTT
CDR3aa: CATSDFSGSDTIYF